A selection of T cell receptor beta chains follows, all from one sample in a study of tumour-infiltrating T cells in Burkitt lymphoma. Sequencing used immunoSEQ multiplex PCR; TCRdb keeps in-frame clones, though not all of them. The sample yields 1,500 to 2,000 clones, 15% to 20% seen once. Sequencing used tumor tissue. Receptor source: a human donor with diffuse large B-cell lymphoma. Both conserved end residues are part of each CDR3. The D gene is left open where the match is weak. Clone size, where shown, is once, few, many, or a class for clones that have expanded.

TRBD2	few	15	TRBV6-1	TRBJ2-3	TGTGCCACCGCTCCACTAGCGGGGGGGCCGGATACGCAGTATTTT	CATAPLAGGPDTQYF
TRBD1	few	13	TRBV9	TRBJ2-7	TGTGCCAGCAGCGCATGGGACAGCGACGAGCAGTACTTC	CASSAWDSDEQYF
NA	NA	14	TRBV7-9	TRBJ2-1	TGTGCTAGCAGCTTAGATCCCCTAGGGGATGAGCAGTTCTTC	CASSLDPLGDEQFF
NA	few	15	TRBV6-1	TRBJ1-1	TGTGCCAGCAGTCCCCGACGTTCTCCGAACACTGAAGCTTTCTTT	CASSPRRSPNTEAFF
NA	few	9	TRBV20-1	TRBJ2-5	TGCAGTGCCGGGACGCCGTCTTACTTC	CSAGTPSYF
TRBD1	NA	14	TRBV27	TRBJ2-7	TGTGCCAGCAGTTTCGACAGGGGGCTTGTCGAGCAGTACTTC	CASSFDRGLVEQYF
TRBD1	NA	15	TRBV4-1	TRBJ2-7	TGCGCCAGCAGCCAACAGGACAGGGAGCGGCGCGAGCAGTACTTC	CASSQQDRERREQYF
TRBD2	NA	15	TRBV7-2	TRBJ2-3	TGTGCCAGCAGCCTACTAGCGAATCCCGCAGATACGCAGTATTTT	CASSLLANPADTQYF
TRBD1	few	15	TRBV2	TRBJ2-7	TGTGCCAGCCGTCAGTCGGGACAGGAACCCTACGAGCAGTACTTC	CASRQSGQEPYEQYF
NA	few	11	TRBV5-1	TRBJ2-2	TGCGCCAGCAGCCCGGGGGGGGAGCTGTTTTTT	CASSPGGELFF
NA	NA	12	TRBV2	TRBJ2-7	TGTGCCAGCAGTGGCCAGTGGTACGAGCAGTACTTC	CASSGQWYEQYF
NA	NA	15	TRBV6-5	TRBJ2-7	TGTGCCAGCAGTTACTCGGCGGCCCAAACCTACGAGCAGTACTTC	CASSYSAAQTYEQYF
TRBD1	NA	14	TRBV30	TRBJ1-2	TGTGCCTGGAACCCCGGGGGACAGCACTATGGCTACACTTTC	CAWNPGGQHYGYTF
TRBD2	NA	16	TRBV5-1	TRBJ2-3	TGCGCCAGCAGCTTGGCCCGGCGGGGGGACACAGATACGCAGTATTTT	CASSLARRGDTDTQYF
NA	NA	15	TRBV27	TRBJ2-3	TGTGCCAGCAGTTTAGAGGGTATTGGCACAGATACGCAGTATTTT	CASSLEGIGTDTQYF
NA	few	15	TRBV9	TRBJ1-2	TGTGCCAGCAGCGGGGGCCCGGGACGCTACTATGGCTACACCTTC	CASSGGPGRYYGYTF
TRBD1	NA	13	TRBV19	TRBJ1-1	TGTGCCAGTCGGGGCAGGGGGATAACTGAAGCTTTCTTT	CASRGRGITEAFF
NA	NA	11	TRBV30	TRBJ2-5	TGTGCCTGGAGTCCGGGAGAGACCCAGTACTTC	CAWSPGETQYF
NA	NA	13	TRBV5-1	TRBJ2-5	TGCGCCAGCAGCGGGAACAGAGGGGAGACCCAGTACTTC	CASSGNRGETQYF
NA	few	12	TRBV27	TRBJ2-3	TGTGCCAGCAGTTTAGGCACAGATACGCAGTATTTT	CASSLGTDTQYF
TRBD2	NA	11	TRBV20-1	TRBJ2-3	TGCAGCGGGGGGGCTGGAGATACGCAGTATTTT	CSGGAGDTQYF
NA	NA	12	TRBV11-2	TRBJ2-1	TGTGCCAGCAGCTTAGGTTACAATGAGCAGTTCTTC	CASSLGYNEQFF
NA	few	16	TRBV4-1	TRBJ1-4	TGCGCCAGCAGCCGAGACGTGACCATGATTAATGAAAAACTGTTTTTT	CASSRDVTMINEKLFF
TRBD1	few	16	TRBV5-1	TRBJ1-3	TGCGCCAGCAGCCACCAGGGACAGGGACATGGAAACACCATATATTTT	CASSHQGQGHGNTIYF
NA	NA	12	TRBV10-1	TRBJ1-1	TGCGCCAGCAGTCCGGACATGGTTGAAGCTTTCTTT	CASSPDMVEAFF
NA	few	14	TRBV25-1	TRBJ1-5	TGTGCCAGCAGCAATCGGGGGCTCGGGCAGCCCCAGCATTTT	CASSNRGLGQPQHF
NA	few	14	TRBV2	TRBJ1-5	TGTGCCAGCAGTAGCAACCTTTACAATCAGCCCCAGCATTTT	CASSSNLYNQPQHF
TRBD1	few	18	TRBV19	TRBJ2-2	TGTGCCAGTAGTACCCTACGAGAGGGGGCCGGACGGACCGGGGAGCTGTTTTTT	CASSTLREGAGRTGELFF
TRBD1	NA	15	TRBV30	TRBJ1-2	TGTGCCTGGAGTTCCTACGACAGGGGGCGAGGAGGCTACACCTTC	CAWSSYDRGRGGYTF
TRBD1	NA	13	TRBV30	TRBJ1-2	TGTGCCTGGATGGGACAGGGCGACTATGGCTACACCTTC	CAWMGQGDYGYTF
TRBD1	NA	13	TRBV30	TRBJ1-5	TGTGCCTGGAGTGGACAGGGAGGTCAACCCCAGCATTTT	CAWSGQGGQPQHF
TRBD1	NA	15	TRBV9	TRBJ2-2	TGTGCCAGCAGCGTGCAGGGGGCTGACACCGGGGAGCTGTTTTTT	CASSVQGADTGELFF
NA	NA	15	TRBV10-1	TRBJ2-3	TGCGCCAGCAGTGAGAAGACTGGAAACACAGATACGCAGTATTTT	CASSEKTGNTDTQYF
NA	few	14	TRBV5-6	TRBJ1-2	TGTGCCAGCAGGGGCTGGATGAGCCTGGATAACTACACCTTC	CASRGWMSLDNYTF
NA	NA	14	TRBV28	TRBJ2-7	TGTGCCAGCAAGGGCAGGGAGTTTGTTGGCGAGCAGTACTTC	CASKGREFVGEQYF
TRBD1	few	14	TRBV5-1	TRBJ1-4	TGCGCCAGCAGCCTGGGACAGGGGTATGAAAAACTGTTTTTT	CASSLGQGYEKLFF
NA	few	12	TRBV5-8	TRBJ2-7	TGTGCCAGCAGCTTTGGCGTCTACGAGCAGTACTTC	CASSFGVYEQYF
NA	NA	14	TRBV7-9	TRBJ1-1	TGTGCCAGCAGCTTATTACAGGGTGGGACTGAAGCTTTCTTT	CASSLLQGGTEAFF
NA	few	16	TRBV6-5	TRBJ1-1	TGTGCCAGCAGTTCCGTTTACGGGGTGGGGAACACTGAAGCTTTCTTT	CASSSVYGVGNTEAFF
NA	NA	15	TRBV6-6	TRBJ2-1	TGTGCCAGCACCTGGACAGGGAGGGGGGACAATGAGCAGTTCTTC	CASTWTGRGDNEQFF